This passage covers 19 T cell receptor beta chains from one sample sequenced in a study of regulatory T cells in long-lasting Graves disease. Through Arm-PCR of CDR3 regions and iRepertoire HTBI primers, TCR beta libraries were built. TCRdb analysed the multiplex PCR reads with MiXCR anew, one entry per CDR3 protein. The sample holds 300,000 to 400,000 distinct CDR3 sequences, less than 20% seen once. Time point given: newly diagnosed GD, antithyroid drugs for less than 3 months. TCR sequences were obtained from RNA taken from PBMCs. Sample: peripheral blood mononuclear cells (PBMCs), taken at new diagnosis, from a patient treated with antithyroid drugs. All receptors come from a female donor with Graves disease.

This clonotype was detected many times. This chain links TRBV7-2 with TRBJ2-7; possible D gene TRBD1, 5 bases. Per germline, CDR1 SGHTA and CDR2 FQGNSA. This CDR3 has 15 residues. The germline V and J ends were trimmed by 5 bases and 0 bases, with 14 bases remaining between them. CDR3 sequence reads: CASSAQVTISYEQYF. CDR3 sequence (DNA): TGTGCCAGCAGCGCACAGGTTACCATCTCCTACGAGCAGTACTTC.

There are many counts of this clonotype. This sequence joins TRBV20-1 and TRBJ1-2; no clear D gene. This CDR3 comprises 10 residues. Germline V gene lookup returns CDR1 DFQATT and CDR2 SNEGSKA (reference sequence). CDR3 bases: TGCATCACAGACCGCTATGGCTACACCTTC. It translates to CITDRYGYTF.

The CDR3 region has the DNA TGCAGTGCTAGAGACCTTGAGCGGGTCAATGAGCAGTTCTTC. Amino acids: CSARDLERVNEQFF. This chain links TRBV20-1 with TRBJ2-1, with D possibly being TRBD2 (6 bases). The CDR3 contains 14 residues. In germline, CDR1 is DFQATT, CDR2 SNEGSKA (reference sequence). Trimming took 0 bases from V and 6 from J, leaving 12 bases between them.

The rearrangement joins TRBV7-9 to TRBJ1-6, with D possibly TRBD1 on 5 matching bases. There are 16 residues in the CDR3. Germline CDR1 is SEHNR and CDR2 is FQNEAQ (reference sequence). Deletions cut 1 base from V and 5 bases from J, with 12 bases between. The CDR3 DNA reads TGTGCCAGCAGCTTAGGTCAGGGTCTGAATAATTCACCCCTCCACTTT. This codes for CASSLGQGLNNSPLHF.

The sample holds a few counts of this clonotype. The chain couples TRBV7-2 to TRBJ2-6, with a weak D call TRBD2 (5 bases). Germline assignment: CDR1 SGHTA and CDR2 FQGNSA. V was pared by 2 bases and J by 0 bases, with 14 bases between. This CDR3 is built from 18 residues. CDR3 DNA sequence: TGTGCCAGCAGCTTAACTTTTGAGGGAACCTCTGGGGCCAACGTCCTGACTTTC. This translates into CASSLTFEGTSGANVLTF. The full variable domain, with the rest looked up from reference TRBV7-2 and TRBJ2-6, is GAGVSQSPSNKVTEKGKDVELRCDPISGHTALYWYRQSLGQGLEFLIYFQGNSAPDKSGLPSDRFSAERTGGSVSTLTIQRTQQEDSAVYLCASSLTFEGTSGANVLTFGAGSRLTVL.

As concerns this clonotype: Just one base apart from a much larger clone, this may be a read error. Written as DNA, the CDR3 is TGTGCCAGCAGTTTATCCCCGGGACATTTCTACGAGCAGTACTTC. It specifies CASSLSPGHFYEQYF. V is TRBV27 and J is TRBJ2-3; perhaps TRBD1 as D (6 bases). The J call may be wrong; the DNA end is better matched by TRBJ2-7. The CDR3 consists of 15 residues. Germline CDR1 reads MNHEY; CDR2 reads SMNVEV (reference sequence).

Ten or more counts support this clonotype. This sequence joins TRBV19 and TRBJ1-2, with TRBD1 matching over 7 bases. The J segment lost 4 bases and the V segment lost 6 bases, leaving 5 bases of the junction unmatched. Germline V gives CDR1 LNHDA, CDR2 SQIVND (reference sequence). The CDR3 length is 13 residues. Written as DNA, the CDR3 is TGTGCCAGTAGCGCTACAGGGGTCTATGGCTACACCTTC. As protein: CASSATGVYGYTF.

This clonotype was detected once. This chain uses TRBV7-9 with TRBJ2-1, with TRBD2 matching over 7 bases. The V gene end was trimmed by 1 base and the J gene end by 1 base; junction bases not matched to a gene: 4. This CDR3 is built from 16 residues. Per the germline V gene, CDR1 is SEHNR and CDR2 is FQNEAQ (reference sequence). The CDR3 spells CASSLGGSRSYNEQFF. The CDR3 nucleotides are TGTGCCAGCAGCTTAGGCGGGAGTAGGTCCTACAATGAGCAGTTCTTC.

This clonotype was seen ten or more times. The chain has TRBV7-9 and TRBJ2-3, with 8 positions matching TRBD2. J lost 2 bases, V lost 6 bases, and 13 bases had no gene match. CDR1 is SEHNR and CDR2 is FQNEAQ in the germline V gene (reference sequence). The CDR3 sequence is 17 residues long. CDR3 in DNA: TGTGCCAGCAGTGGGTATACTAGCGGTTTTACCACAGATACGCAGTATTTT. Its protein product is CASSGYTSGFTTDTQYF.

The CDR3: CASSLKTDYGYTF. The DNA for the CDR3 is TGTGCCAGCAGCTTAAAAACAGACTATGGCTACACCTTC. The chain joins TRBV13 to TRBJ1-2; D not resolved. The germline V gene encodes CDR1 PRHDT and CDR2 FYEKMQ (reference sequence). This CDR3 has 13 amino acids. V was clipped by 2 bases and J by 3 bases, with 7 bases between them. Supplemented by reference TRBV13 and TRBJ1-2, the full variable domain reads AAGVIQSPRHLIKEKRETATLKCYPIPRHDTVYWYQQGPGQDPQFLISFYEKMQSDKGSIPDRFSAQQFSDYHSELNMSSLELGDSALYFCASSLKTDYGYTFGSGTRLTVV.

The chain couples TRBV30 to TRBJ1-1; D gene ambiguous. Germline lookup yields CDR1 GTSNPN and CDR2 SVGIG (reference sequence). The CDR3 has 12 residues. Between the trimmed V and J ends, which lost 5 bases and 5 bases, there was a span of 12 bases. DNA for the CDR3: TGTGCCTGGGGAAGAGGAGGGACTGAAGCTTTCTTT. Its translation is CAWGRGGTEAFF. The variable domain in full, with the rest retrieved from reference TRBV30 and TRBJ1-1, is SQTIHQWPATLVQPVGSPLSLECTVEGTSNPNLYWYRQAAGRGLQLLFYSVGIGQISSEVPQNLSASRPQDRQFILSSKKLLLSDSGFYLCAWGRGGTEAFFGQGTRLTVV.

In this sample, this clonotype turned up many times. This chain joins TRBV27 and TRBJ2-7; a weak D match, TRBD1 (6 bases). The ends were cut back, 4 bases at V and 4 bases at J, with 23 bases in the middle. Germline CDR1 reads MNHEY; CDR2 reads SMNVEV (reference sequence). The CDR3 is 17 residues long. CDR3 amino acids: CASSSHRTDPHIYEQYF. In DNA, the CDR3 is TGTGCCAGCAGTTCCCATCGGACAGACCCACATATTTACGAGCAGTACTTC.

This clonotype was seen a few times. Written as DNA, the CDR3 is TGTGCCAGCAGCACTACAGGGCTCGGAAACACCATATATTTT. This gives the protein CASSTTGLGNTIYF. This rearrangement joins TRBV6-1 to TRBJ1-3; weak D call: TRBD1 (6 bases). The CDR3 consists of 14 residues. The V end lost 6 bases, the J end lost 4 bases, and 13 bases lay between the germline ends. The V gene's germline CDR1 is MNHNS and CDR2 SASEGT.

The genes are TRBV28 and TRBJ2-3; 11 bases fit TRBD2. The CDR3 totals 16 residues. The V gene end was trimmed by 4 bases and the J gene end by 7 bases; junction bases not matched to a gene: 10. Germline CDR1 is MDHEN and CDR2 is SYDVKM. CDR3 sequence reads: CASSSPTSTSGNTQYF. For the CDR3, the DNA is TGTGCCAGCAGTTCCCCTACCTCGACTAGCGGGAATACGCAGTATTTT.

In DNA form, the CDR3 reads TGTGCCAGCAGCGTACGGGATGTGGGGGGCTACACCTTC. Encoded protein: CASSVRDVGGYTF. V is TRBV9 and J is TRBJ1-2; D unclear. The CDR3 has 13 amino acids. Looked up from germline, CDR1 is SGDLS and CDR2 is YYNGEE. With 1 base removed from V and 8 bases from J, the gap between germline ends came to 12 bases.

V and J are TRBV6-1 and TRBJ1-5; 7 bases map to TRBD1. The CDR3 consists of 17 residues. V was clipped by 5 bases and J by 0 bases; unmatched bases: 10. Germline V gene sequence: CDR1 MNHNS, CDR2 SASEGT. The CDR3 region has the DNA TGTGCCAGCAGTAATGCAATTTGGGACAGTAGCAATCAGCCCCAGCATTTT. Its translation is CASSNAIWDSSNQPQHF.

This clonotype was seen once. The chain employs TRBV7-2 and TRBJ2-5; 12 bases fit TRBD2. The CDR3 consists of 17 residues. From germline, CDR1 is SGHTA and CDR2 FQGNSA. V gave up 5 bases and J gave up 5 bases; unmatched junction bases: 12. CDR3 nucleotides: TGTGCCAGCAGCACCGGCGGGAGACTAGCGGGAGTGGAGACCCAGTACTTC. The encoded protein is CASSTGGRLAGVETQYF.

This clonotype was recorded a few times. The chain joins TRBV19 to TRBJ1-1; tentatively, D is TRBD1 (6 bases). Germline V lookup: CDR1 LNHDA, CDR2 SQIVND (reference sequence). V dropped 5 bases and J dropped 4 bases, with 14 bases sitting between them. This CDR3 has 14 residues. The CDR3 nucleotides are TGTGCCAGTAGTTACAGATTACAGGGCACTGAAGCTTTCTTT. It specifies CASSYRLQGTEAFF.

This clonotype was detected many times. The rearrangement links TRBV6-2 or TRBV6-3 to TRBJ2-2, with 8 bases matching TRBD1. The CDR3 is 18 amino acids. Per germline, CDR1 MNHEY and CDR2 SVGEGT. V was clipped by 5 bases and J by 0 bases; unmatched bases: 11. This chain's CDR3 is CASSTPTGETANTGELFF. In DNA form, the CDR3 reads TGTGCCAGCAGTACCCCGACAGGGGAGACCGCGAACACCGGGGAGCTGTTTTTT.